A single sample is the source of the 29 T cell receptor beta chains below, sequenced in a study of graft-versus-host responses after intestinal transplantation. Their specific antigens are unknown. The method was immunoSEQ multiplex PCR; TCRdb's version includes in-frame clones alone and lacks a portion of them. The table has about 50,000 clones, around nine tenths seen once. The sequenced sample was unstimulated CD4+ T cells sorted from spleen or lymph node cells, obtained before transplant. The source of these receptors is a human donor who was the organ donor for an intestinal transplant.

The V gene is TRBV27, the J gene TRBJ2-3; 11 nucleotides match TRBD2. The CDR3 spans 17 residues. V trimming: 5 bases; J trimming: 5 bases; junction bases outside the gene matches: 12. Germline V lookup: CDR1 MNHEY, CDR2 SMNVEV (reference sequence). CDR3 amino acids: CASSQRDSGRGLDTQYF. CDR3 bases: TGTGCCAGCAGTCAACGCGATAGCGGGAGGGGTTTAGATACGCAGTATTTT.

In nucleotides, the CDR3 is TGCGCCAGCAGCTGGACAGGGGGCGGGACTGAAGCTTTCTTT. Encoded protein: CASSWTGGGTEAFF. V usage is TRBV5-1 and J usage is TRBJ1-1; TRBD1 agrees at 11 bases. The CDR3 spans 14 residues. Germline trimming cut 3 bases from V and 5 bases from J; bases unmatched to any gene: 3. Germline V gives CDR1 SGHRS, CDR2 YFSETQ.

Turning to this clone: The junction departs from the called germline gene at one end, perhaps through a read error. V is TRBV7-7 and J is TRBJ2-5; a possible D gene is TRBD2 (6 bases). The CDR3 runs 13 residues. The V gene's germline CDR1 is SSHAT and CDR2 FNYEAQ (reference sequence). The CDR3: CASSPNRGETQYF. CDR3 in DNA: TGTGCTAGCAGCCCCAATCGGGGGGAGACCCAGTACTTC.

This chain links TRBV2 with TRBJ2-2, with a tentative D call TRBD2 (5 bases). CDR1 is SNHLY, CDR2 FYNNEI, per germline. V lost 4 bases and J 6 bases, leaving 15 bases between the germline ends. This CDR3 is 15 amino acids long. The DNA for the CDR3 is TGTGCCAGCAGTGCTACTAGTGGTGTCGCCGGGGAGCTGTTTTTT. Protein: CASSATSGVAGELFF.

This clone turned up a few times. The same CDR3 also results from other DNA sequences found in this sample. V is TRBV7-3 and J is TRBJ2-3, with TRBD2 matching over 8 bases. The J segment lost 5 bases and the V segment lost 2 bases, leaving 3 bases of the junction unmatched. The CDR3 totals 14 residues. Germline V gene lookup returns CDR1 SGHTA and CDR2 FQGTGA. CDR3 in DNA: TGTGCCAGCAGCTTAGGGCTAGCGGGAGATACGCAGTATTTT. This sequence encodes CASSLGLAGDTQYF.

The rearrangement links TRBV28 to TRBJ1-2; no clear D. The CDR3 length is 11 residues. Trimming cost V 4 bases and J 8 bases, with 8 bases left between them. The germline CDR1 and CDR2 sequences are MDHEN and SYDVKM. The CDR3 loop is CASSWFEGYTF. The CDR3 DNA is TGTGCCAGCAGTTGGTTTGAAGGCTACACCTTC.

This clone was detected once. The chain combines TRBV7-2 with TRBJ2-3; 10 bases are a match to TRBD1. The germline V gene has CDR1 SGHTA and CDR2 FQGNSA. The trim removed 4 bases at V and 4 bases at J, leaving 2 bases unmatched. This CDR3 is 14 amino acids long. The CDR3 is CASSSTGGPDTQYF. The CDR3 DNA is TGTGCCAGCAGCTCGACAGGGGGCCCAGATACGCAGTATTTT.

This clone was picked up one time. V and J are TRBV19 and TRBJ2-3; TRBD2 aligns across 7 bases. Per the germline V gene, CDR1 is LNHDA and CDR2 is SQIVND (reference sequence). The length of the CDR3 is 17 residues. Trimming at V came to 4 bases and at J to 4 bases, leaving 14 bases not matched to a gene. The DNA for the CDR3 is TGTGCCAGTAGTAACCCCCCTCGCGGGAGTAAACCAGATACGCAGTATTTT. Its protein is CASSNPPRGSKPDTQYF.

CDR3 in amino acids: CASSQDRDRGWGEKFF. CDR3 in DNA: TGTGCCAGCAGCCAAGATCGTGACAGGGGGTGGGGCGAAAAGTTCTTC. V and J are TRBV14 and TRBJ2-1; 9 bases line up with TRBD1. With V trimmed by 0 bases and J by 14 bases, 14 bases remained unmatched. The CDR3 has 16 residues. The germline V gene has CDR1 SGHDN and CDR2 FVKESK.

The V gene is TRBV6-4, the J gene TRBJ2-7; possibly TRBD1 for D (6 bases). V dropped 8 bases and J dropped 1 base, with 15 bases sitting between them. The CDR3 loop spans 14 amino acids. Germline V gene lookup returns CDR1 MRHNA and CDR2 SNTAGT. DNA for the CDR3: TGTGCCAGCGGCGCGCCGGGACAATCCTACGAGCAGTACTTC. Protein: CASGAPGQSYEQYF.

Regarding this clone: Other DNA variants within this sample encode the same CDR3. The chain couples TRBV19 to TRBJ1-2, with 7 bases matching TRBD1. Germline trimming cut 3 bases from V and 1 base from J; bases unmatched to any gene: 8. CDR1 and CDR2 from the germline V gene are LNHDA and SQIVND (reference sequence). The CDR3 contains 16 residues. The CDR3 loop reads CASSITGTAVNYGYTF. The DNA of the CDR3 is TGTGCCAGTAGTATTACCGGGACAGCCGTTAACTATGGCTACACCTTC. The full variable domain, in which reference TRBV19 and TRBJ1-2 provide the parts outside the CDR3, is DGGITQSPKYLFRKEGQNVTLSCEQNLNHDAMYWYRQDPGQGLRLIYYSQIVNDFQKGDIAEGYSVSREKKESFPLTVTSAQKNPTAFYLCASSITGTAVNYGYTFGSGTRLTVV.

This chain uses TRBV4-3 with TRBJ2-1; D gene uncertain. The CDR3 extends over 14 amino acids. Germline values: CDR1 LGHNA, CDR2 YSLEER. Trimming shortened V by 5 bases and J by 1 base, and 9 bases separated the two germline ends. The CDR3: CASSSNPSYNEQFF. Written as DNA, the CDR3 is TGCGCCAGCAGCTCAAATCCTTCCTACAATGAGCAGTTCTTC.

The chain combines TRBV5-8 with TRBJ2-6, with 9 nucleotides matching TRBD1. The CDR3 sequence is 19 residues long. V gave up 4 bases and J gave up 0 bases; unmatched junction bases: 11. From germline, CDR1 is SGHTS and CDR2 YDEGEE. The CDR3 DNA sequence: TGTGCCAGCAGCAAATATCGGGGGACAGGGTCCTCTGGGGCCAACGTCCTGACTTTC. This encodes CASSKYRGTGSSGANVLTF. The variable domain in full, completed from reference TRBV5-8 and TRBJ2-6, reads EAGVTQSPTHLIKTRGQQATLRCSPISGHTSVYWYQQALGLGLQFLLWYDEGEERNRGNFPPRFSGRQFPNYSSELNVNALELEDSALYLCASSKYRGTGSSGANVLTFGAGSRLTVL.

The rearrangement links TRBV18 to TRBJ2-4; 7 bases map to TRBD1. The V gene's germline CDR1 is KGHSH and CDR2 LQKENI. The CDR3 has 18 residues. Trimming took 1 base from V and 0 from J; bases not matched to a gene: 9. CDR3 in DNA: TGTGCCAGCTCACCACGAAGGGACAGTCGCGGAGCCAAAAACATTCAGTACTTC. Encoded protein: CASSPRRDSRGAKNIQYF.

This clone is a singleton in its sample. The rearrangement joins TRBV28 to TRBJ1-5, with TRBD1 matching 7 bases. The CDR3 loop spans 15 amino acids. Germline V gene lookup returns CDR1 MDHEN and CDR2 SYDVKM. J was trimmed by 5 bases and V by 10 bases; bases with no gene match: 14. The CDR3 DNA is TGTGCCACCCGGTTTGTACGAGGGGGCTATCAGCCCCAGCATTTT. Translating gives CATRFVRGGYQPQHF.

This chain joins TRBV5-1 and TRBJ2-2; D gene uncertain. CDR1 and CDR2 (germline): SGHRS, YFSETQ. The CDR3 has 14 amino acids. Trimming removed 0 bases at V and 3 bases at J, with 6 bases between. The CDR3 protein is CASSLALDTGELFF. The CDR3 coding sequence is TGCGCCAGCAGCTTGGCTCTAGACACCGGGGAGCTGTTTTTT. Using reference TRBV5-1 and TRBJ2-2 for the parts outside the CDR3, the full variable domain is KAGVTQTPRYLIKTRGQQVTLSCSPISGHRSVSWYQQTPGQGLQFLFEYFSETQRNKGNFPGRFSGRQFSNSRSEMNVSTLELGDSALYLCASSLALDTGELFFGEGSRLTVL.

V and J are TRBV9 and TRBJ2-2; the D is unclear. The CDR3 spans 13 residues. The ends were cut back, 0 bases at V and 7 bases at J, with 7 bases in the middle. Germline V gene sequence: CDR1 SGDLS, CDR2 YYNGEE. The CDR3 protein is CASSVDPRGELFF. The CDR3 DNA is TGTGCCAGCAGCGTAGACCCGCGCGGGGAGCTGTTTTTT.

V usage is TRBV7-2 and J usage is TRBJ1-2; possible D gene TRBD1, 5 bases. The CDR3 is made up of 13 amino acids. Per the germline V gene, CDR1 is SGHTA and CDR2 is FQGNSA. V was pared by 4 bases and J by 6 bases, with 12 bases between. The CDR3 is CASSSGLTNGYTF. The CDR3 DNA reads as TGTGCCAGCAGCTCGGGGCTAACGAATGGCTACACCTTC.

V is TRBV18 and J is TRBJ1-6, with D perhaps matching TRBD1 (6 bases). The V gene lost 3 bases and the J gene lost 7 bases, with 13 bases spanning the gap. Germline assignment: CDR1 KGHSH and CDR2 LQKENI. This CDR3 region has 15 residues. CDR3 region: CASSPTQGGNSPLHF. CDR3 sequence (DNA): TGTGCCAGCTCACCTACACAGGGTGGCAATTCACCCCTCCACTTT. Full variable domain (missing parts from reference TRBV18 and TRBJ1-6): NAGVMQNPRHLVRRRGQEARLRCSPMKGHSHVYWYRQLPEEGLKFMVYLQKENIIDESGMPKERFSAEFPKEGPSILRIQQVVRGDSAAYFCASSPTQGGNSPLHFGNGTRLTVT.

The chain joins TRBV5-1 to TRBJ1-1, with D maybe TRBD1 (5 bases). Germline V gives CDR1 SGHRS, CDR2 YFSETQ. The CDR3 extends over 14 amino acids. Trimming removed 0 bases at V and 4 bases at J, with 10 bases between. CDR3: CASSLGREITEAFF. CDR3 coding DNA: TGCGCCAGCAGCTTGGGCAGGGAGATCACTGAAGCTTTCTTT.

This chain uses TRBV7-9 with TRBJ1-6; D is unresolved. V was pared by 5 bases and J by 9 bases, with 26 bases between. Germline assignment: CDR1 SEHNR and CDR2 FQNEAQ (reference sequence). There are 18 residues in the CDR3. In nucleotides, the CDR3 is TGTGCCAGCAGCCCAGACACCGACCGAGGAAATACGATTTCACCCCTCCACTTT. Its translation: CASSPDTDRGNTISPLHF.

The chain combines TRBV19 with TRBJ2-7, with 14 bases fitting TRBD2. Per germline, CDR1 LNHDA and CDR2 SQIVND (reference sequence). V shed 6 bases and J 3 bases; nucleotides not matched to a gene: 4. The CDR3 length is 15 residues. Written as DNA, the CDR3 is TGTGCCAGTAGAAAGGGGACTAGCGGGAGCTACGAGCAGTACTTC. It codes for CASRKGTSGSYEQYF.

The CDR3 protein is CASSPTLAGSTDTQYF. As DNA, the CDR3 is TGTGCCAGCTCACCAACTCTAGCGGGAAGCACAGATACGCAGTATTTT. The rearrangement uses TRBV18 and TRBJ2-3; TRBD2 matches at 9 bases. Per the germline V gene, CDR1 is KGHSH and CDR2 is LQKENI. Unmatched junction bases numbered 3, after V lost 2 bases and J lost 0 bases. The CDR3 runs to 16 residues.

The genes are TRBV9 and TRBJ2-7, with D hard to call. CDR1 and CDR2 (germline): SGDLS, YYNGEE. V dropped 0 bases and J dropped 5 bases, with 12 bases sitting between them. The CDR3 covers 14 residues. For the CDR3, the DNA is TGTGCCAGCAGCGTAGAGGACGGTTTGGACGAGCAGTACTTC. It codes for CASSVEDGLDEQYF.

J is TRBJ2-3 and V is TRBV9; 7 bases agree with TRBD2. V shed 3 bases, J shed 2 bases, and the junction held 6 bases outside the gene matches. Per germline, CDR1 SGDLS and CDR2 YYNGEE. The CDR3 is made up of 15 amino acids. The CDR3 spells CASSASGKFTDTQYF. DNA for the CDR3: TGTGCCAGCAGCGCCAGCGGGAAGTTCACAGATACGCAGTATTTT.

This chain joins TRBV5-1 and TRBJ2-3, with D uncertain. The CDR3 has 14 residues. Germline CDR1 is SGHRS and CDR2 is YFSETQ. The V gene lost 0 bases and the J gene lost 2 bases, with 7 bases spanning the gap. CDR3 region: CASSLAVATDTQYF. CDR3 DNA sequence: TGCGCCAGCAGCTTGGCCGTTGCCACAGATACGCAGTATTTT.

The chain is built from TRBV11-2 and TRBJ2-7; 7 bases match TRBD2. CDR3 length: 12 amino acids. The J segment lost 7 bases and the V segment lost 5 bases, leaving 5 bases of the junction unmatched. Germline lookup yields CDR1 SGHAT and CDR2 FQNNGV. The CDR3 protein is CASSPPGGEQYF. Written as DNA, the CDR3 is TGTGCCAGCAGCCCCCCGGGGGGAGAGCAGTACTTC.

The gene calls are TRBV28 and TRBJ2-3, with TRBD2 matching over 8 bases. This CDR3 comprises 15 residues. Germline CDR1 reads MDHEN; CDR2 reads SYDVKM. Unmatched junction bases numbered 6, after V lost 0 bases and J lost 7 bases. CDR3 sequence: CASSLWRGRTNTQYF. CDR3 DNA: TGTGCCAGCAGTTTATGGCGCGGGAGGACTAATACGCAGTATTTT.

The chain combines TRBV4-3 with TRBJ2-3; TRBD2 agrees at 7 bases. The V gene end was trimmed by 2 bases and the J gene end by 6 bases; junction bases not matched to a gene: 14. The germline V gene encodes CDR1 LGHNA and CDR2 YSLEER. The CDR3 has 17 residues. The CDR3 protein is CASSQLLTGGRGDTQYF. The CDR3 bases are TGCGCCAGCAGCCAATTGTTAACGGGAGGACGGGGGGATACGCAGTATTTT.